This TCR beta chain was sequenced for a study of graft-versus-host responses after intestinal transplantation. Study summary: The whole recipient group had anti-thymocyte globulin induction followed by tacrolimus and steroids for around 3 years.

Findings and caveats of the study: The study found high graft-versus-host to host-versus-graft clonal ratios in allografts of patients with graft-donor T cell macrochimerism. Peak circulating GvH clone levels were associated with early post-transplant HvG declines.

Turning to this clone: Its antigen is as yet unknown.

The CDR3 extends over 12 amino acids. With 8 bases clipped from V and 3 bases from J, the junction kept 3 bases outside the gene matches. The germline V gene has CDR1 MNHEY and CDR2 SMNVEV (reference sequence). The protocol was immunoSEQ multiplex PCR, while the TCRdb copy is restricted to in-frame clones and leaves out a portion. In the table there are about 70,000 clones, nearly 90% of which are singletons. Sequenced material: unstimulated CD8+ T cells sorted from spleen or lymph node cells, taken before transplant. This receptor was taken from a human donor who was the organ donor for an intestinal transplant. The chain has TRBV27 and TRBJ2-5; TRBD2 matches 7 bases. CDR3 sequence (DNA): TGTGCCAGCTGGGGGGGAGAAGAGACCCAGTACTTC. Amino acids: CASWGGEETQYF.